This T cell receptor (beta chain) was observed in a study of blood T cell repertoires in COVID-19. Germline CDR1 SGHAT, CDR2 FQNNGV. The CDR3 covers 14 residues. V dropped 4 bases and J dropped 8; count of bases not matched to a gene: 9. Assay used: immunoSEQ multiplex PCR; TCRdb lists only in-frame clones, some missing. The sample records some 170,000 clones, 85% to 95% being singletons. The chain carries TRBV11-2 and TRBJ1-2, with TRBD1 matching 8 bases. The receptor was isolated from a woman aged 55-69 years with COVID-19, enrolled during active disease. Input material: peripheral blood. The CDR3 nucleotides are TGTGCCAGCAGCTCCGCTGGACAGGGCGGGGGCTACACCTTC. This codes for CASSSAGQGGGYTF.